The clone carrying this T cell receptor (beta chain) was observed at least ten times. Antigen: not known. This CDR3 comprises 15 residues. V lost 6 bases and J lost 8, with 22 bases in between. Looked up from germline, CDR1 is SEHNR and CDR2 is FQNEAQ (reference sequence). These data belong to a study of T cells after yellow fever vaccination. Whole-study results and caveats: A weaker but faster secondary response was observed, peaking on day 5 versus 15. After the booster, 95% to 98% of CD4 and roughly nine tenths of CD8 primary-response clones were re-detected.

The study made its TCR cDNA through 5'RACE template switching. That step introduced a universal primer site along with UMIs. TCRdb used MiXCR to reprocess the 5' RACE reads, holding one entry per CDR3 protein. The sample lists a few hundred thousand distinct CDR3 sequences; over 3% were seen once. This clonotype was obtained from a young man who received the YFV17D yellow fever vaccine. The chain employs TRBV7-9 and TRBJ1-2; possibly TRBD1 for D (5 bases). Sequenced here: PBMCs, sampled 15 days after the yellow fever booster vaccination. CDR3 protein: CASRIGAEEPGGYTF. DNA for the CDR3: TGTGCCAGCAGGATAGGGGCGGAGGAGCCGGGAGGCTACACCTTC.